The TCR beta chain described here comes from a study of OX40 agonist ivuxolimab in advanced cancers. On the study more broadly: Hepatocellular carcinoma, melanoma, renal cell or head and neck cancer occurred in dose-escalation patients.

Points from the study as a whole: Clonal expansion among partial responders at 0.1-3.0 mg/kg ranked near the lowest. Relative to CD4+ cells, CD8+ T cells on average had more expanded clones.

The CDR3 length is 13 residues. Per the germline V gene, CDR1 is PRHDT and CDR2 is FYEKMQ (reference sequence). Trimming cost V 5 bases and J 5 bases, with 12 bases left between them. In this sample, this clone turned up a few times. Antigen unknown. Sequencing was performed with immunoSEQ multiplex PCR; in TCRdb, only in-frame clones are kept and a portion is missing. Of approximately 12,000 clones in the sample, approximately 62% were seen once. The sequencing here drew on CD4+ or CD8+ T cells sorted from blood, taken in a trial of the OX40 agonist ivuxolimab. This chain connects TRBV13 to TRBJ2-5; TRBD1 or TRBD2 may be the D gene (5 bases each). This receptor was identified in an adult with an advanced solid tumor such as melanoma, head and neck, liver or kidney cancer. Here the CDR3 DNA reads TGTGCCAGCAGCCAAAATGAGGGGGAGACCCAGTACTTC. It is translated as CASSQNEGETQYF.